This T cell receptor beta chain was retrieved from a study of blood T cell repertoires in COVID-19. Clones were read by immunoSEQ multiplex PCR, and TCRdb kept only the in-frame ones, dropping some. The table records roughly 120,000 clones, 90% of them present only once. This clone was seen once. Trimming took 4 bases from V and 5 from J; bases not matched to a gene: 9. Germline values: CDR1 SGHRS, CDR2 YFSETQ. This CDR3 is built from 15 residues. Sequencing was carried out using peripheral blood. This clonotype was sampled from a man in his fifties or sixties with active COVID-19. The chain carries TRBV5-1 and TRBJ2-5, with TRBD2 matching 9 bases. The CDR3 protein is CASSLSGGARETQYF. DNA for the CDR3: TGCGCCAGCAGCCTTAGCGGGGGCGCGAGGGAGACCCAGTACTTC.